The 28 T cell receptor beta chains below all came from one sample that was sequenced in a study of blood T cell repertoires in COVID-19. The assay was immunoSEQ multiplex PCR, and TCRdb's table has in-frame clones only and misses some. The data hold approximately 100,000 clones, with 80% to 90% observed a single time. Sequencing input: peripheral blood. The receptors originated from a human donor with acute or convalescent COVID-19. The donor label of this sample is uncertain.

The CDR3 DNA reads as TGTGCCAGCAGCAAACGACTAGCGGGAGGCCCCCCTATCGGCGAAAACATTCAGTACTTC. This gives the protein CASSKRLAGGPPIGENIQYF. The rearrangement joins TRBV6-7 to TRBJ2-4, with TRBD2 identical over 13 bases. TRBV6-7 is filed as an ORF, its function uncertain. V shed 6 bases, J shed 5 bases, and the junction held 19 bases outside the gene matches. The CDR3 covers 20 residues.

The rearrangement uses TRBV27 and TRBJ2-6, with unresolved D. V lost 2 bases and J 0 bases, leaving 5 bases between the germline ends. The CDR3 extends over 15 amino acids. Per the germline V gene, CDR1 is MNHEY and CDR2 is SMNVEV (reference sequence). CDR3 DNA sequence: TGTGCCAGCAGTTTAACAGTCTCTGGGGCCAACGTCCTGACTTTC. Its translation: CASSLTVSGANVLTF.

The chain uses TRBV24-1 and TRBJ2-1; D may be TRBD1 (6 bases). The CDR3 is made up of 16 amino acids. CDR1 is KGHDR and CDR2 is SFDVKD in the germline V gene. Trimming stripped 1 base from V and 9 bases from J, with 18 bases between. The DNA for the CDR3 is TGTGCCACCAGTGATTTCATGGCAGGGGCTGGGAGTGAGCAGTTCTTC. It yields the protein CATSDFMAGAGSEQFF.

The chain has TRBV20-1 and TRBJ1-2; TRBD1 matches 9 bases. The J segment lost 4 bases and the V segment lost 3 bases, leaving 6 bases of the junction unmatched. From germline, CDR1 is DFQATT and CDR2 SNEGSKA (reference sequence). This CDR3 contains 14 residues. In DNA, the CDR3 is TGCAGTGCTAGTAACAGGGGGCCTGGCTATGGCTACACCTTC. This translates into CSASNRGPGYGYTF.

This rearrangement joins TRBV7-3 to TRBJ2-1; D ambiguous. Per the germline V gene, CDR1 is SGHTA and CDR2 is FQGTGA. This CDR3 region has 13 residues. V was shortened by 5 bases and J by 5 bases, with 10 bases between the two germline ends. CDR3 sequence reads: CASSHSRNNEQFF. The CDR3 region has the DNA TGTGCCAGCAGCCACAGTCGTAACAATGAGCAGTTCTTC.

V gene TRBV28 combines with J gene TRBJ2-7; 9 positions match TRBD2. In germline, CDR1 is MDHEN, CDR2 SYDVKM. Trimming took 6 bases from V and 3 from J; bases not matched to a gene: 15. The CDR3 is 17 residues long. DNA of the CDR3: TGTGCCAGCAGCAGCCATTACATAGCGGGGGTTTACTACGAGCAGTACTTC. Amino acid sequence: CASSSHYIAGVYYEQYF.

V gene TRBV27 combines with J gene TRBJ1-2; D is ambiguous. The V and J ends lost 2 bases and 3 bases respectively, with 7 bases between them. CDR1 is MNHEY and CDR2 is SMNVEV in the germline V gene (reference sequence). The CDR3 loop spans 13 amino acids. CDR3 residues: CASSLRGYYGYTF. The CDR3 DNA is TGTGCCAGCAGTTTACGGGGTTACTATGGCTACACCTTC.

This chain links TRBV30 with TRBJ1-2; TRBD1 might be the D (5 bases). The germline V gene encodes CDR1 GTSNPN and CDR2 SVGIG (reference sequence). V shed 5 bases and J shed 2 bases, with 6 bases lying between them. CDR3 length equals 11 residues. The CDR3 sequence is CAWDSNYGYTF. The CDR3 DNA follows: TGTGCCTGGGACAGCAACTATGGCTACACCTTC.

The chain carries TRBV6-2 or TRBV6-3 and TRBJ2-3, with 14 bases aligning to TRBD2. Germline CDR1 MNHEY, CDR2 SVGEGT. The V gene end was trimmed by 5 bases and the J gene end by 7 bases; junction bases not matched to a gene: 5. CDR3 length: 15 residues. CDR3 amino acids: CASSPGTSGRYTQYF. The CDR3 nucleotides are TGTGCCAGCAGTCCGGGGACTAGCGGGAGATATACGCAGTATTTT.

CDR3: CAWSIGGGSYNEQFF. CDR3 nucleotide sequence: TGTGCCTGGAGTATAGGCGGGGGCTCCTACAATGAGCAGTTCTTC. The chain joins TRBV30 to TRBJ2-1; 7 nucleotides agree with TRBD2. The germline V gene has CDR1 GTSNPN and CDR2 SVGIG (reference sequence). CDR3 length: 15 residues. With 2 bases clipped from V and 0 bases from J, the junction kept 4 bases outside the gene matches.

V usage is TRBV7-9 and J usage is TRBJ2-7; 8 bases line up with TRBD1. V lost 5 bases, J lost 5 bases, and 8 bases stayed unmatched. This CDR3 spans 14 amino acids. Germline CDR1 and CDR2: SEHNR and FQNEAQ (reference sequence). CDR3 coding DNA: TGTGCCAGCAGCCCTCGGCAGGGGGCTAACGAGCAGTACTTC. Its translation: CASSPRQGANEQYF. Variable domain in full (rest from reference TRBV7-9 and TRBJ2-7): DTGVSQNPRHKITKRGQNVTFRCDPISEHNRLYWYRQTLGQGPEFLTYFQNEAQLEKSRLLSDRFSAERPKGSFSTLEIQRTEQGDSAMYLCASSPRQGANEQYFGPGTRLTVT.

This clone was seen more than once but under ten times. The chain combines TRBV6-6 with TRBJ2-7; D is possibly TRBD1 (7 bases). The CDR3 spans 12 residues. Trimming cost V 5 bases and J 6 bases, with 11 bases left between them. CDR1 MNHNY and CDR2 SVGAGI come from the germline V gene (reference sequence). In DNA form, the CDR3 reads TGTGCCAGCAGTAGACAGGGAGGCGAGCAGTACTTC. It is translated as CASSRQGGEQYF.

V gene TRBV11-3 combines with J gene TRBJ2-5; D is possibly TRBD1 (5 bases). V was clipped by 4 bases and J by 8 bases, with 14 bases between them. The length of the CDR3 is 13 residues. Germline V gives CDR1 SGHNT, CDR2 YENEEA. In DNA, the CDR3 is TGTGCCAGCAGCTCCTATCAGGGTGCTACCCAGTACTTC. It yields the protein CASSSYQGATQYF. Together with reference TRBV11-3 and TRBJ2-5, the CDR3 gives the full variable domain: EAGVVQSPRYKIIEKKQPVAFWCNPISGHNTLYWYLQNLGQGPELLIRYENEEAVDDSQLPKDRFSAERLKGVDSTLKIQPAELGDSAVYLCASSSYQGATQYFGPGTRLLVL.

This clone has a handful of counts. This chain uses TRBV3-1 (or the pseudogene TRBV3-2) with TRBJ1-1; 8 bases are shared with TRBD1. The CDR3 length is 14 residues. Germline lookup yields CDR1 LGHDT and CDR2 YNNKEL (reference sequence). Trimming at V came to 5 bases and at J to 1 base, leaving 3 bases not matched to a gene. The CDR3: CASSETGGNTEAFF. Written as DNA, the CDR3 is TGTGCCAGCAGCGAAACAGGGGGGAACACTGAAGCTTTCTTT.

The chain is built from TRBV19 and TRBJ1-1; possibly TRBD1 for D (6 bases). Between the trimmed V and J ends, which lost 6 bases and 3 bases, there was a span of 26 bases. The length of the CDR3 is 18 residues. CDR1 and CDR2 (germline): LNHDA, SQIVND (reference sequence). The CDR3 spells CASSSTSAWAGGHTEAFF. The CDR3, as DNA: TGTGCCAGTAGCTCGACATCGGCCTGGGCGGGGGGCCACACTGAAGCTTTCTTT.

The rearrangement uses TRBV10-3 and TRBJ2-1; the match to TRBD2 covers 14 bases. Trimming at V came to 7 bases and at J to 0 bases, leaving 8 bases not matched to a gene. Germline V lookup: CDR1 ENHRY, CDR2 SYGVKD. This CDR3 comprises 18 residues. The CDR3 DNA reads as TGTGCCATCACCAGGACTAGCGGGAGGTCAAGCTCCTACAATGAGCAGTTCTTC. Its translation is CAITRTSGRSSSYNEQFF.

The genes are TRBV5-1 and TRBJ2-2; tentatively, D is TRBD2 (5 bases). The germline gives CDR1 SGHRS, CDR2 YFSETQ. The ends were cut back, 5 bases at V and 2 bases at J, with 10 bases in the middle. This CDR3 contains 14 residues. CDR3 in amino acids: CASSWRTNTGELFF. CDR3 nucleotide sequence: TGCGCCAGCAGTTGGCGGACTAACACCGGGGAGCTGTTTTTT.

The rearrangement links TRBV6-4 to TRBJ1-5; D gene uncertain. Trimming took off 6 bases at V and 5 bases at J, with 20 bases between the two ends. Germline V gene data show CDR1 as MRHNA and CDR2 as SNTAGT. The CDR3 contains 16 residues. The DNA for the CDR3 is TGTGCCAGCAGAGGCGTGTGGCAGGCCAAGTATCAGCCCCAGCATTTT. It yields the protein CASRGVWQAKYQPQHF.

The J gene is TRBJ2-3, the V gene TRBV7-8, with D unresolved. The V gene lost 5 bases and the J gene lost 6 bases, with 9 bases spanning the gap. This CDR3 comprises 12 residues. The germline CDR1 and CDR2 sequences are SGHVS and FQNEAQ. The CDR3 coding sequence is TGTGCCAGCAGCGCCTATTTGGATACGCAGTATTTT. It yields the protein CASSAYLDTQYF.

V usage is TRBV7-3 and J usage is TRBJ2-5, with D possibly matching TRBD2 (6 bases). V was clipped by 2 bases and J by 4 bases, with 8 bases between them. Germline CDR1 reads SGHTA; CDR2 reads FQGTGA. The CDR3 totals 13 residues. The CDR3 bases are TGTGCCAGCAGCTTAGTCGGGGGAGAGACCCAGTACTTC. Protein: CASSLVGGETQYF.

Only one count was recorded for this clone. V usage is TRBV5-6 and J usage is TRBJ1-2; 8 bases fit TRBD1. The length of the CDR3 is 14 residues. Unmatched junction bases numbered 6, after V lost 5 bases and J lost 3 bases. Germline CDR1 reads SGHDT; CDR2 reads YYEEEE. For the CDR3, the DNA is TGTGCCAGCAGACGCCAGGGGGCGGACTATGGCTACACCTTC. Protein: CASRRQGADYGYTF.

The table lists this clone with a count of one. The rearrangement uses TRBV6-6 and TRBJ1-5, with D maybe TRBD1 (6 bases). CDR3 size: 15 residues. Trimming shortened V by 5 bases and J by 6 bases, and 17 bases separated the two germline ends. The V gene's germline CDR1 is MNHNY and CDR2 SVGAGI (reference sequence). CDR3 in DNA: TGTGCCAGCAGTAATCGGGACATCTTAGGTCAGCCCCAGCATTTT. Translating it yields CASSNRDILGQPQHF.

The rearrangement uses TRBV2 and TRBJ2-3, with 10 bases that match TRBD1. V shed 2 bases, J shed 4 bases, and the junction held 3 bases outside the gene matches. The CDR3 sequence is 15 residues long. Germline CDR1 SNHLY, CDR2 FYNNEI. CDR3 nucleotides: TGTGCCAGCAGTGAACTCGGGACAGGGGCAGATACGCAGTATTTT. Residues: CASSELGTGADTQYF.

The chain couples TRBV7-2 to TRBJ1-3; D possibly corresponds to TRBD1 (5 bases). The V gene lost 5 bases and the J gene lost 1 base, with 9 bases spanning the gap. This CDR3 comprises 14 residues. CDR1 SGHTA and CDR2 FQGNSA come from the germline V gene. CDR3 nucleotides: TGTGCCAGCAGCCTCAGGGTATCTGGAAACACCATATATTTT. It translates to CASSLRVSGNTIYF.

This rearrangement joins TRBV5-6 to TRBJ2-3; weak D call: TRBD1 (6 bases). CDR3 length: 15 amino acids. V lost 6 bases, J lost 2 bases, and 16 bases lay in between. Germline CDR1 and CDR2: SGHDT and YYEEEE. The CDR3 here is CASIFDRSITDTQYF. Written as DNA, the CDR3 is TGTGCCAGCATCTTCGACAGGAGCATCACAGATACGCAGTATTTT.

V gene TRBV18 combines with J gene TRBJ1-6; D remains unclear. V lost 1 base, J lost 4 bases, and 5 bases lay in between. The CDR3 is 14 residues long. Germline CDR1 reads KGHSH; CDR2 reads LQKENI. In DNA, the CDR3 is TGTGCCAGCTCACCACAACAGTATAATTCACCCCTCCACTTT. Translating it yields CASSPQQYNSPLHF.

This clone was picked up a small number of times. The chain recombines TRBV28 with TRBJ2-5; perhaps TRBD1 as D (6 bases). V lost 6 bases and J lost 2, with 13 bases in between. Germline CDR1 is MDHEN and CDR2 is SYDVKM. The CDR3 is made up of 14 amino acids. The CDR3 protein is CASSRGQQQETQYF. CDR3 sequence (DNA): TGTGCCAGCAGCCGCGGACAGCAACAAGAGACCCAGTACTTC.

V and J are TRBV6-6 and TRBJ2-5; 7 nucleotides line up with TRBD1. The junction had 16 bases not matched to a gene; V was cut back by 5 bases and J by 7 bases. Germline V gene data show CDR1 as MNHNY and CDR2 as SVGAGI (reference sequence). This CDR3 has 16 amino acids. The CDR3 sequence: CASSHPGQRNPMTQYF. In DNA, the CDR3 is TGTGCCAGCAGTCACCCGGGACAGAGGAACCCGATGACCCAGTACTTC.